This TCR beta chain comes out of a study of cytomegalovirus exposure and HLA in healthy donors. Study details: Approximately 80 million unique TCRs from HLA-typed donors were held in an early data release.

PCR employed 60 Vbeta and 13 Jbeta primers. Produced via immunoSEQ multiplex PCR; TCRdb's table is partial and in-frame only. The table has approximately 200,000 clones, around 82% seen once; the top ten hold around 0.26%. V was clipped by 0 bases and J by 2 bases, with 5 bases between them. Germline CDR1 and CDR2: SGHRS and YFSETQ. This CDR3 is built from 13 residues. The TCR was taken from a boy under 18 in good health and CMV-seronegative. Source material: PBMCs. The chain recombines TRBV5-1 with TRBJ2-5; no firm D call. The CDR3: CASSLVAQETQYF. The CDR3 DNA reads TGCGCCAGCAGCTTGGTAGCTCAAGAGACCCAGTACTTC.